These T cell receptor beta chains were read from a single sample in a study of OX40 agonist ivuxolimab in advanced cancers. The method was immunoSEQ multiplex PCR; TCRdb's version includes in-frame clones alone and lacks a portion of them. The sample has some 70,000 clones; approximately 80% are singletons. This specimen consisted of CD4+ or CD8+ T cells sorted from blood, obtained in a trial of the OX40 agonist ivuxolimab. These receptors originate from an adult with an advanced solid tumor such as melanoma, head and neck, liver or kidney cancer. CDR3s include the opening cysteine and the closing phenylalanine or tryptophan. D genes are given only for firm matches. For some rows the clone size is stated as once, few or many, or as a class when expanded; others skip it.

abundance: NA
v_gene: TRBV27
d_gene: NA
j_gene: TRBJ2-7
CDR3aa: CASSPGDSRSSYEQYF
CDR3nt: TGTGCCAGCAGTCCGGGGGACAGCCGATCCTCCTACGAGCAGTACTTC

abundance: NA
v_gene: TRBV4-1
d_gene: NA
j_gene: TRBJ2-3
CDR3aa: CAMHSGASTDTQYF
CDR3nt: TGCGCCATGCACTCAGGGGCCAGCACAGATACGCAGTATTTT

abundance: NA
v_gene: TRBV28
d_gene: TRBD1
j_gene: TRBJ2-5
CDR3aa: CASSFQGAEETQYF
CDR3nt: TGTGCCAGCAGTTTTCAGGGGGCCGAGGAGACCCAGTACTTC

abundance: NA
v_gene: TRBV14
d_gene: NA
j_gene: TRBJ1-4
CDR3aa: CASSQGAGEKLFF
CDR3nt: TGTGCCAGCAGCCAAGGGGCGGGTGAAAAACTGTTTTTT

abundance: NA
v_gene: TRBV14
d_gene: NA
j_gene: TRBJ2-3
CDR3aa: CASSPTWWPYSTDTQYF
CDR3nt: TGTGCCAGCAGCCCTACCTGGTGGCCCTATAGCACAGATACGCAGTATTTT

abundance: NA
v_gene: TRBV5-1
d_gene: NA
j_gene: TRBJ2-7
CDR3aa: CASSLLVPGEYEQYF
CDR3nt: TGCGCCAGCAGCTTGTTGGTACCGGGGGAATACGAGCAGTACTTC

abundance: NA
v_gene: TRBV28
d_gene: NA
j_gene: TRBJ1-6
CDR3aa: CASSFPTRKNSPLHF
CDR3nt: TGTGCCAGCAGTTTCCCAACAAGGAAAAATTCGCCCCTCCACTTT

abundance: NA
v_gene: TRBV19
d_gene: NA
j_gene: TRBJ2-7
CDR3aa: CASSYRAQGEQYF
CDR3nt: TGTGCCAGTAGTTACAGGGCCCAGGGCGAGCAGTACTTC

abundance: NA
v_gene: TRBV6-1
d_gene: NA
j_gene: TRBJ2-3
CDR3aa: CASTRVPRTDTQYF
CDR3nt: TGTGCCAGCACGCGGGTGCCCCGCACAGATACGCAGTATTTT

abundance: NA
v_gene: TRBV11-3
d_gene: NA
j_gene: TRBJ2-5
CDR3aa: CASSLGGRDQETQYF
CDR3nt: TGTGCCAGCAGCTTAGGGGGCAGGGACCAAGAGACCCAGTACTTC

abundance: NA
v_gene: TRBV7-3
d_gene: NA
j_gene: TRBJ2-5
CDR3aa: CASSLDRETQYF
CDR3nt: TGTGCCAGCAGCTTGGACAGAGAGACCCAGTACTTC

abundance: NA
v_gene: TRBV30
d_gene: TRBD2
j_gene: TRBJ2-3
CDR3aa: CAWSRLAGALDTQYF
CDR3nt: TGTGCCTGGAGCCGGCTAGCGGGGGCTTTAGATACGCAGTATTTT

abundance: NA
v_gene: TRBV11-2
d_gene: NA
j_gene: TRBJ2-5
CDR3aa: CASSPRLGQSQETQYF
CDR3nt: TGTGCCAGCAGCCCGCGTTTAGGGCAGAGCCAAGAGACCCAGTACTTC

abundance: NA
v_gene: TRBV9
d_gene: NA
j_gene: TRBJ2-1
CDR3aa: CASSVSDDAAGRVGDEQFF
CDR3nt: TGTGCCAGCAGCGTATCTGACGACGCGGCGGGCAGGGTCGGTGATGAGCAGTTCTTC

abundance: NA
v_gene: TRBV21-1
d_gene: NA
j_gene: TRBJ2-5
CDR3aa: CASSGGTAHQETQYF
CDR3nt: TGTGCCAGCAGCGGAGGGACTGCTCACCAAGAGACCCAGTACTTC

abundance: NA
v_gene: TRBV2
d_gene: NA
j_gene: TRBJ1-2
CDR3aa: CASSEAAINYGYTF
CDR3nt: TGTGCCAGCAGTGAGGCCGCAATTAACTATGGCTACACCTTC

abundance: NA
v_gene: TRBV5-1
d_gene: TRBD2
j_gene: TRBJ2-2
CDR3aa: CASSLSSRGGPRGTGELFF
CDR3nt: TGCGCCAGCAGCTTGAGTAGTCGGGGGGGCCCCCGGGGCACCGGGGAGCTGTTTTTT

abundance: NA
v_gene: TRBV6-1
d_gene: TRBD2
j_gene: TRBJ2-1
CDR3aa: CASSLTSASWGEQFF
CDR3nt: TGTGCCAGCAGCCTTACTAGCGCGAGCTGGGGTGAGCAGTTCTTC

abundance: NA
v_gene: TRBV7-2
d_gene: NA
j_gene: TRBJ1-1
CDR3aa: CASSLGGGFRTEAFF
CDR3nt: TGTGCCAGCAGCCTAGGGGGGGGGTTCAGGACTGAAGCTTTCTTT

abundance: NA
v_gene: TRBV4-2
d_gene: TRBD2
j_gene: TRBJ2-1
CDR3aa: CASSQDTSGGRDEQFF
CDR3nt: TGTGCCAGCAGCCAAGATACAAGCGGGGGTAGGGATGAGCAGTTCTTC

abundance: NA
v_gene: TRBV9
d_gene: NA
j_gene: TRBJ2-3
CDR3aa: CASSVGGAADTQYF
CDR3nt: TGTGCCAGCAGCGTAGGGGGCGCAGCAGATACGCAGTATTTT

abundance: NA
v_gene: TRBV30
d_gene: NA
j_gene: TRBJ2-1
CDR3aa: CAWSPSPWDSQSHGRRGREQFF
CDR3nt: TGTGCCTGGAGTCCCTCCCCTTGGGATTCACAGAGTCACGGGAGGAGGGGGCGTGAGCAGTTCTTC

abundance: once
v_gene: TRBV7-2
d_gene: TRBD1
j_gene: TRBJ1-6
CDR3aa: CASSLAGGQGSRALHF
CDR3nt: TGTGCCAGCAGCTTAGCCGGGGGACAGGGATCCCGGGCCCTCCACTTT

abundance: once
v_gene: TRBV7-2
d_gene: NA
j_gene: TRBJ1-1
CDR3aa: CASQLDSTEAFF
CDR3nt: TGTGCCAGTCAGTTAGATAGCACTGAAGCTTTCTTT

abundance: NA
v_gene: TRBV5-6
d_gene: TRBD2
j_gene: TRBJ2-2
CDR3aa: CASSSGLATGNTGELFF
CDR3nt: TGTGCCAGCAGTTCAGGACTAGCGACCGGGAACACCGGGGAGCTGTTTTTT

abundance: NA
v_gene: TRBV2
d_gene: TRBD1
j_gene: TRBJ1-1
CDR3aa: CASSGSGGQATEAFF
CDR3nt: TGTGCCAGCAGTGGGTCTGGCGGACAGGCCACTGAAGCTTTCTTT

abundance: NA
v_gene: TRBV5-5
d_gene: TRBD2
j_gene: TRBJ2-3
CDR3aa: CASRLRLAGVGDTQYF
CDR3nt: TGTGCCAGCCGGTTACGACTAGCGGGAGTGGGGGATACGCAGTATTTT

abundance: NA
v_gene: TRBV2
d_gene: NA
j_gene: TRBJ2-1
CDR3aa: CASRERLYPGYNEQFF
CDR3nt: TGTGCCAGCAGGGAGAGGCTTTACCCGGGATACAATGAGCAGTTCTTC

abundance: NA
v_gene: TRBV12-5
d_gene: TRBD1
j_gene: TRBJ2-3
CDR3aa: CASGFDRGRTDTQYF
CDR3nt: TGTGCTAGTGGTTTCGACAGGGGGCGGACAGATACGCAGTATTTT

abundance: NA
v_gene: TRBV18
d_gene: TRBD1
j_gene: TRBJ1-2
CDR3aa: CASSPPRGQNYGYTF
CDR3nt: TGTGCCAGCTCACCACCCAGGGGGCAGAACTATGGCTACACCTTC

abundance: few
v_gene: TRBV19
d_gene: TRBD2
j_gene: TRBJ2-1
CDR3aa: CASIGGGDEQFF
CDR3nt: TGTGCCAGTATAGGTGGGGGGGATGAGCAGTTCTTC

abundance: NA
v_gene: TRBV27
d_gene: TRBD2
j_gene: TRBJ2-7
CDR3aa: CASKAGGGYEQYF
CDR3nt: TGTGCCAGCAAGGCGGGGGGCGGCTACGAGCAGTACTTC

abundance: few
v_gene: TRBV2
d_gene: NA
j_gene: TRBJ1-3
CDR3aa: CASSVGQLSGNTIYF
CDR3nt: TGTGCCAGCAGTGTAGGACAGCTCTCTGGAAACACCATATATTTT

abundance: NA
v_gene: TRBV7-9
d_gene: TRBD2
j_gene: TRBJ2-3
CDR3aa: CASSSSLTSGRSDTQYF
CDR3nt: TGTGCCAGCAGCTCATCCCTGACTAGCGGGAGGTCAGATACGCAGTATTTT

abundance: NA
v_gene: TRBV18
d_gene: NA
j_gene: TRBJ2-1
CDR3aa: CASSPRQEYNEQFF
CDR3nt: TGTGCCAGCTCACCACGACAGGAGTACAATGAGCAGTTCTTC

abundance: NA
v_gene: TRBV19
d_gene: TRBD1
j_gene: TRBJ1-2
CDR3aa: CASRTSTGGGSYTF
CDR3nt: TGTGCCAGTAGAACCTCGACAGGGGGTGGGAGCTACACCTTC

abundance: NA
v_gene: TRBV28
d_gene: NA
j_gene: TRBJ1-4
CDR3aa: CASSLDSTNEKLFF
CDR3nt: TGTGCCAGCAGCCTAGATTCAACTAATGAAAAACTGTTTTTT

abundance: once
v_gene: TRBV7-9
d_gene: TRBD1
j_gene: TRBJ2-1
CDR3aa: CASSLGGQARQFF
CDR3nt: TGTGCCAGCAGCTTAGGGGGACAGGCAAGGCAGTTCTTC

abundance: NA
v_gene: TRBV27
d_gene: NA
j_gene: TRBJ2-7
CDR3aa: CASTSPGTYEQYF
CDR3nt: TGTGCCAGCACCTCGCCCGGGACCTACGAGCAGTACTTC

abundance: NA
v_gene: TRBV6-5
d_gene: TRBD1
j_gene: TRBJ1-2
CDR3aa: CASTPGQARGYTF
CDR3nt: TGTGCCAGCACCCCCGGACAGGCCCGGGGCTACACCTTC

abundance: NA
v_gene: TRBV4-2
d_gene: NA
j_gene: TRBJ2-4
CDR3aa: CASSQGQGGGNIQYF
CDR3nt: TGTGCCAGCAGCCAAGGGCAGGGTGGGGGAAACATTCAGTACTTC

abundance: NA
v_gene: TRBV15
d_gene: TRBD2
j_gene: TRBJ2-3
CDR3aa: CATSRDRLAGDLATDTQYF
CDR3nt: TGTGCCACCAGCAGAGATCGGCTAGCGGGGGATCTGGCAACAGATACGCAGTATTTT

abundance: NA
v_gene: TRBV7-6
d_gene: NA
j_gene: TRBJ2-5
CDR3aa: CASSLGAKAGTQYF
CDR3nt: TGTGCCAGCAGCTTAGGAGCCAAGGCAGGGACCCAGTACTTC

abundance: NA
v_gene: TRBV7-2
d_gene: NA
j_gene: TRBJ1-2
CDR3aa: CASSLGQRNYGYTF
CDR3nt: TGTGCCAGCAGCCTGGGCCAACGAAACTATGGCTACACCTTC

abundance: NA
v_gene: TRBV7-8
d_gene: NA
j_gene: TRBJ1-4
CDR3aa: CASSLRHSTNEKLFF
CDR3nt: TGTGCCAGCAGCTTGCGCCACTCAACTAATGAAAAACTGTTTTTT